The rows below give T cell receptor beta chains drawn from one sample of a study of B cell selection in AIRE deficiency. Sequencing used immunoSEQ multiplex PCR; TCRdb keeps in-frame clones, though not all of them. The table shows some 24,000 clones, with 96% occurring only once. The sequencing input was CD4+CD127+ conventional T cells sorted from PBMCs. All receptors come from a human donor in good health. The CDR3 runs from the conserved cysteine through the conserved F or W. Each record gives: J gene, V gene, D gene, CDR3 protein, CDR3 DNA. D genes are given only for firm matches.

>TRBJ1-5|TRBV6-6|.
CASSYGGAVQPQHF
TGTGCCAGCAGTTACGGAGGGGCAGTTCAGCCCCAGCATTTT
>TRBJ1-1|TRBV5-1|TRBD1
CASSLGQGAVTEAFF
TGCGCCAGCAGCTTGGGACAGGGGGCGGTAACTGAAGCTTTCTTT
>TRBJ2-3|TRBV11-2|TRBD2
CASSLGRGSTDTQYF
TGTGCCAGCAGCTTAGGGCGGGGGAGCACAGATACGCAGTATTTT
>TRBJ1-2|TRBV6-5|.
CASSGDGANYGYTF
TGTGCCAGCAGTGGGGACGGAGCTAACTATGGCTACACCTTC
>TRBJ1-6|TRBV5-1|.
CASSLAGALLMSPLHF
TGCGCCAGCAGCTTGGCCGGAGCCCTGCTAATGTCACCCCTCCACTTT
>TRBJ2-3|TRBV21-1|.
CASSKGSSGVTDTQYF
TGTGCCAGCAGCAAAGGTAGTAGCGGGGTGACAGATACGCAGTATTTT
>TRBJ2-7|TRBV5-5|TRBD2
CASSAGGRLEQYF
TGTGCCAGCAGCGCGGGGGGGCGTTTGGAGCAGTACTTC
>TRBJ1-1|TRBV18|TRBD1
CASSPTTGGSVYTEAFF
TGTGCCAGCTCACCAACGACAGGGGGGAGTGTGTACACTGAAGCTTTCTTT
>TRBJ1-5|TRBV5-1|.
CASSPSGGNQPQHF
TGCGCCAGCAGCCCCTCAGGGGGCAATCAGCCCCAGCATTTT
>TRBJ1-2|TRBV18|.
CASSPQGAYGYTF
TGTGCCAGCTCACCACAGGGAGCCTATGGCTACACCTTC
>TRBJ1-4|TRBV5-6|TRBD1
CASNRDRSTATNEKLFF
TGTGCCAGCAACCGGGACAGATCCACGGCAACTAATGAAAAACTGTTTTTT
>TRBJ1-1|TRBV18|.
CASSPPISGTEAFF
TGTGCCAGCTCACCACCTATTAGCGGGACTGAAGCTTTCTTT
>TRBJ2-3|TRBV28|TRBD2
CASRLQGLAGTTDTQYF
TGTGCCAGCAGATTACAGGGACTAGCGGGGACCACAGATACGCAGTATTTT
>TRBJ2-7|TRBV27|TRBD1
CASSFGTASYEQYF
TGTGCCAGCAGTTTCGGGACAGCCTCCTACGAGCAGTACTTC